This T cell receptor (beta chain) was identified in a study of a mutant IDH1 vaccine in newly diagnosed glioma. Findings and limits, study-wide: Vaccine-induced immune responses occurred in 90% to 95% of patients.

Clones were read by immunoSEQ multiplex PCR, and TCRdb kept only the in-frame ones, dropping some. Here the sample spans just under 70,000 clones, roughly 84% being singletons. The CDR3 spans 17 residues. The sample's time point: week 35, safety follow-up. What each vaccine dose contained was 300 ug of mutant IDH1 20-mer peptide, accompanied by topical imiquimod. Worth noting for this clone: Its antigen is still unknown.

The clonotype was recovered from a man between 18 and 35 years old with glioma. The sample here was PBMCs, taken from a glioma patient whose treatment included an IDH1 peptide vaccine. The chain is built from TRBV21-1 and TRBJ1-2. TRBV21-1 is a pseudogene segment. The CDR3 nucleotides are TGTGCCAGCAGCGCACGGGGCCTTAATGGTTCCGGCTATGGCTACACCTTC. Residues: CASSARGLNGSGYGYTF.